The 4 T cell receptor beta chains below were found in one sample sequenced in a study of blood T cell repertoires in COVID-19. The repertoire was sequenced with immunoSEQ multiplex PCR; TCRdb's copy has only in-frame clones and lacks some. The sample has about 35,000 clones; roughly 90% are singletons. The sequencing sample was made of peripheral blood. The receptors were sampled from a man aged 45-65 years with active COVID-19.

J is TRBJ2-5 and V is TRBV7-9; 8 nucleotides line up with TRBD1. The V and J ends lost 4 bases and 5 bases, in that order; junction bases with no gene match: 3. The V gene's germline CDR1 is SEHNR and CDR2 FQNEAQ (reference sequence). The CDR3 runs to 13 residues. The chain's CDR3 is CASSSRGLETQYF. CDR3 bases: TGTGCCAGCAGCTCCAGGGGGCTGGAGACCCAGTACTTC.

The V gene is TRBV5-4, the J gene TRBJ2-2, with D perhaps matching TRBD1 (5 bases). The CDR3 length is 14 residues. Germline V gene sequence: CDR1 SGHNT, CDR2 YYREEE (reference sequence). The ends were cut back, 5 bases at V and 5 bases at J, with 13 bases in the middle. The CDR3 region is CASSLLPGTGELFF. CDR3 nucleotides: TGTGCCAGCAGTTTACTACCAGGGACCGGGGAGCTGTTTTTT.

The genes are TRBV5-5 and TRBJ2-5; 12 bases match TRBD2. Germline assignment: CDR1 SGHKS and CDR2 YYEKEE (reference sequence). V shed 3 bases and J 4 bases; nucleotides not matched to a gene: 7. The CDR3 is 16 residues long. CDR3 DNA: TGTGCCAGCAGCTCCCTAGCGGGAGGGCCGGTAGAGACCCAGTACTTC. Encoded protein: CASSSLAGGPVETQYF.

This chain uses TRBV19 with TRBJ2-7; 9 nucleotides align to TRBD1. The trim removed 3 bases at V and 0 bases at J, leaving 3 bases unmatched. This CDR3 has 15 amino acids. Germline V gene data show CDR1 as LNHDA and CDR2 as SQIVND (reference sequence). CDR3 protein: CASSMGQGRSYEQYF. The DNA of the CDR3 is TGTGCCAGTAGTATGGGACAGGGTCGCTCCTACGAGCAGTACTTC.